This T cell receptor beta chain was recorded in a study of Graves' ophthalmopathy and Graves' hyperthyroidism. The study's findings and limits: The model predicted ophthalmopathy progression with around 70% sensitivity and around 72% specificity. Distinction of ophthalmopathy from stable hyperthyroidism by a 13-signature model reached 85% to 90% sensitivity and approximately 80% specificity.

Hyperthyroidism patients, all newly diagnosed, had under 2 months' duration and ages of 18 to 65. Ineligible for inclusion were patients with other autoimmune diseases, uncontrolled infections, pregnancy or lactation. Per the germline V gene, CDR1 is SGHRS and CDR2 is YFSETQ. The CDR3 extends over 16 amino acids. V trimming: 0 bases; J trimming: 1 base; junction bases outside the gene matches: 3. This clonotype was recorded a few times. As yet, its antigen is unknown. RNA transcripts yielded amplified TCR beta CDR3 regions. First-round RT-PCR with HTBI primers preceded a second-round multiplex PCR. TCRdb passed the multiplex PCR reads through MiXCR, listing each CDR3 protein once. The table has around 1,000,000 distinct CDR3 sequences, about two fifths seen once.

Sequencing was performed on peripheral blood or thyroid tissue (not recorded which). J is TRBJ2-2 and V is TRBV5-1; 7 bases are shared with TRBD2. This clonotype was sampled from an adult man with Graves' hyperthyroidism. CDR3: CASSLELARNTGELFF. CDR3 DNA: TGCGCCAGCAGCTTGGAACTAGCGAGGAACACCGGGGAGCTGTTTTTT.